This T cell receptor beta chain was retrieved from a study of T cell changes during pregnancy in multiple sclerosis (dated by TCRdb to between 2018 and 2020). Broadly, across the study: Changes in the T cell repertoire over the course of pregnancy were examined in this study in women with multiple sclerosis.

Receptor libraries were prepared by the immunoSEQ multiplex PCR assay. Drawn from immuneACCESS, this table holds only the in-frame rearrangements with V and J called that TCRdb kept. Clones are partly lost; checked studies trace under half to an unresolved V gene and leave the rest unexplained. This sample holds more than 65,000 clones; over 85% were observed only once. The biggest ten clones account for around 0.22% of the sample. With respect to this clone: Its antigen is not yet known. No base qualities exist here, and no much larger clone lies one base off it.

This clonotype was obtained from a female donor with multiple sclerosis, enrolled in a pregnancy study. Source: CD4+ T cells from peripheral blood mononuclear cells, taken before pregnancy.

The CDR3 sequence is CATRMGLRGEDTQYF. The bases read TGTGCCACCCGGATGGGGTTAAGGGGCGAAGATACGCAGTATTTT. The chain joins TRBV10-3 to TRBJ2-3; the best D guess is TRBD1, with 5 bases matching. A distance of 22 bases separates the germline ends of V and J, which lose 10 bases and 5 bases respectively. In the germline V gene, CDR1 corresponds to ENHRY and CDR2 to SYGVKD. The CDR3 holds 15 amino acids from the cysteine to the phenylalanine. Kept here is only the CDR3 DNA, which spans 45 bases and is read in frame from base 1.